This T cell receptor beta chain was retrieved from a study of blood T cell repertoires in COVID-19. The wider study: COVID-19 samples from acute and convalescent phases originated in the United States, Italy and Spain.

Assignment of participants to cohorts was predicated upon participant-reported clinical history. This CDR3 is built from 13 residues. The V end lost 5 bases, the J end lost 4 bases, and 11 bases lay between the germline ends. Germline values: CDR1 MNHEY, CDR2 SMNVEV (reference sequence). In the original processing: Counts of nucleated cells, estimated from reference gene primer amplification, were obtained. TCRdb keeps only in-frame clones here, not all; method: immunoSEQ multiplex PCR. V, J and clone size were drawn from that table, and D and trimming were deduced from the DNA. The table records about 240,000 clones, 86% of them present only once.

The source is a woman between 35 and 50 years old with acute COVID-19. Specimen: PBMCs or T cells enriched from blood (not recorded which). This sequence joins TRBV27 and TRBJ1-2; D ambiguous. The CDR3 protein is CASSPSPVYGYTF. In nucleotides, the CDR3 is TGTGCCAGCAGTCCCTCCCCGGTCTATGGCTACACCTTC.